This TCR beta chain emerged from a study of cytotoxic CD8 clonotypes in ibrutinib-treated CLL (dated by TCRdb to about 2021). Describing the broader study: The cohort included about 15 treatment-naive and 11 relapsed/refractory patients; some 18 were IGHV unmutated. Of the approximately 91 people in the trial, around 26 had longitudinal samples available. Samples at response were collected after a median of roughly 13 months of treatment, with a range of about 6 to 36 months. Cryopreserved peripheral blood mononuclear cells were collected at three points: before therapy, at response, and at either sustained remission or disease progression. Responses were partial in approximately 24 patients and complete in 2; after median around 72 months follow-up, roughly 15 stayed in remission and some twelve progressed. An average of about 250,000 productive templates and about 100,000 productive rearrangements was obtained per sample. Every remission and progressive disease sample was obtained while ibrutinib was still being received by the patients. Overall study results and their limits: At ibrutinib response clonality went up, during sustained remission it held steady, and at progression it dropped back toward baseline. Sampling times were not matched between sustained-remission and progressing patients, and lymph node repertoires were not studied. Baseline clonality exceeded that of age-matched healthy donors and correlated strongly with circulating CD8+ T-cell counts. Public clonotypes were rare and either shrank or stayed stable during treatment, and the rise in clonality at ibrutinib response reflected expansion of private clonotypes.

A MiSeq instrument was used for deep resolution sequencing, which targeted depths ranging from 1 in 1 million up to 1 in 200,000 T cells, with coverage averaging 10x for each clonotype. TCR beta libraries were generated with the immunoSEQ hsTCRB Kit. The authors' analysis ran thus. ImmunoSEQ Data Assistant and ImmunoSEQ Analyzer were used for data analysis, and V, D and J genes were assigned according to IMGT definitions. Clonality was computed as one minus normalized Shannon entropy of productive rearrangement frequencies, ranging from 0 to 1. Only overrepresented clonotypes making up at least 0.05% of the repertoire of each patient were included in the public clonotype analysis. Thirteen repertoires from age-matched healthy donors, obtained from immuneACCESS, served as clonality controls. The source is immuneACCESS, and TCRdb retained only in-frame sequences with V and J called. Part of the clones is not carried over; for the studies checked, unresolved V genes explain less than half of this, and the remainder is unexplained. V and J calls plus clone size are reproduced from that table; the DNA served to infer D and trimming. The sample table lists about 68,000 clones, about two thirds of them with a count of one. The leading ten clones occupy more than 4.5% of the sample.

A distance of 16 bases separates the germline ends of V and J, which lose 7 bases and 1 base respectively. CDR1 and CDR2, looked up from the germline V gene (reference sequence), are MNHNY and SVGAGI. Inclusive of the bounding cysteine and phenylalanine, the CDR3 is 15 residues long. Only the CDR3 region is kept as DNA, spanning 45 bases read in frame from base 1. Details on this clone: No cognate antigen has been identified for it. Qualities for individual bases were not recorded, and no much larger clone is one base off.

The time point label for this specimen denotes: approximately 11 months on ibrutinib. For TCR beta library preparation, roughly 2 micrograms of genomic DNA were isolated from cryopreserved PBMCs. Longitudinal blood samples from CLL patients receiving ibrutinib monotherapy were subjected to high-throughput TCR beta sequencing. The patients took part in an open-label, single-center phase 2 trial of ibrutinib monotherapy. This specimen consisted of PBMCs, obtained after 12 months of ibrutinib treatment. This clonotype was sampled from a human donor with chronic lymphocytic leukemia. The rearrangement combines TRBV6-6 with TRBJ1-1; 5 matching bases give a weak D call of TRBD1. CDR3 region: CASTRQGGSNTEAFF. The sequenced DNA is TGTGCCAGCACACGGCAGGGAGGGTCGAACACTGAAGCTTTCTTT.